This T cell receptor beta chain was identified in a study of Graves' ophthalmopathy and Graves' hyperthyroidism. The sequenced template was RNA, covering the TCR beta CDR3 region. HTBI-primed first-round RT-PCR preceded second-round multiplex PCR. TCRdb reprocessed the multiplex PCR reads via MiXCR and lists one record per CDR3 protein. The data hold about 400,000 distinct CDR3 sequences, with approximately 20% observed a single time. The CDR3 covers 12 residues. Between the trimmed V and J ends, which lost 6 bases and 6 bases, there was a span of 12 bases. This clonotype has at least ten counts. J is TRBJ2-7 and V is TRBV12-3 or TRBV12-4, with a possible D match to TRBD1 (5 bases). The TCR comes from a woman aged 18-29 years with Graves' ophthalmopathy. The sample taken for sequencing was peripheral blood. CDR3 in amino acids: CASSTGVIEQYF. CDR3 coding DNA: TGTGCCAGCAGCACAGGCGTTATCGAGCAGTACTTC.